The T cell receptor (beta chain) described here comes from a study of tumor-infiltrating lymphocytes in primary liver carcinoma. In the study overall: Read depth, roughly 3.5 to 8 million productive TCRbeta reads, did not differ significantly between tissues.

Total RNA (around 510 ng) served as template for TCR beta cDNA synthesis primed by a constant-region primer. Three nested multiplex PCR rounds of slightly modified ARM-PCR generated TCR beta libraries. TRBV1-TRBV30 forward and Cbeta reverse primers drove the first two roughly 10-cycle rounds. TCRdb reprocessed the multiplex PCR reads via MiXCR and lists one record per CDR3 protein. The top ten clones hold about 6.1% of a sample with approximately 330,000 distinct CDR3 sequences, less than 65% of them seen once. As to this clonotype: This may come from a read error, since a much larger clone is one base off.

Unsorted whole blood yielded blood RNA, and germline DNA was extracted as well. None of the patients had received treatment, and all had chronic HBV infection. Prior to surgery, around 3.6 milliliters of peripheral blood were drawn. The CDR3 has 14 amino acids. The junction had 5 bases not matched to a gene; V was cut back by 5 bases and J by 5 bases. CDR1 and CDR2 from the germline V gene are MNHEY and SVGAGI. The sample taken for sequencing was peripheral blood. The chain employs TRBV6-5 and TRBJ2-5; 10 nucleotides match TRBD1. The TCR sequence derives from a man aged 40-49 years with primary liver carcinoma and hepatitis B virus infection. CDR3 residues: CASSDDRGHETQYF. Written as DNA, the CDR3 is TGTGCCAGCAGTGATGACAGGGGGCACGAGACCCAGTACTTC.